This entry is about one T cell receptor (beta chain). The data derive from a study of T-cell reconstitution after alpha-beta-depleted transplantation in children. Trimming at V came to 7 bases and at J to 5 bases, leaving 7 bases not matched to a gene. The V gene's germline CDR1 is SNHLY and CDR2 FYNNEI. The CDR3 extends over 13 amino acids. The library targeted TCRbeta and was prepared with unique molecular identifiers. TCRdb itself ran the PCR reads through MiXCR, one entry per CDR3 protein. The sample lists around 600,000 distinct CDR3 sequences; about 15% were seen once. The TCR originated in a human donor who donated a stem cell graft to a child with acute myeloid leukemia. Material: PBMCs from the stem cell graft donor, obtained from the stem cell graft. J is TRBJ2-5 and V is TRBV2; 7 bases match TRBD2. Here the CDR3 reads CASKGYGGETQYF. The CDR3, as DNA: TGTGCCAGCAAAGGGTACGGGGGGGAGACCCAGTACTTC.